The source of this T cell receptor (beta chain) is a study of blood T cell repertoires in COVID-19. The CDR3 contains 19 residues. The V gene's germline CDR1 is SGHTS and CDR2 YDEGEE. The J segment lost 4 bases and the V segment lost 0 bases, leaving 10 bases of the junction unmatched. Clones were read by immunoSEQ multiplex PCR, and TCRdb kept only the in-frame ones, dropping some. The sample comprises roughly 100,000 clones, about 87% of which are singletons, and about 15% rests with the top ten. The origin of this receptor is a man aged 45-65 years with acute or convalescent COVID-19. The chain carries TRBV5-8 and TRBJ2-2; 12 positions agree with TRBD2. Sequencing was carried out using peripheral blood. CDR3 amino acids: CASSLGPRLAGVPTGELFF. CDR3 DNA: TGTGCCAGCAGCTTGGGACCCCGACTAGCGGGAGTTCCCACCGGGGAGCTGTTTTTT.